The 13 T cell receptor beta chains presented below share a single source sample, sequenced in a study of T cells in Graves' hyperthyroidism and ophthalmopathy. Amplified regions were TCR beta CDR3 sequences from RNA transcripts. The study used the HTBI primer set for a first-round RT-PCR of the TCR CDR3. Each CDR3 protein is one row after TCRdb ran MiXCR on the multiplex PCR reads. The data contain about 500,000 distinct CDR3 sequences, approximately 16% of them singletons. Sequenced: blood. All receptors come from a woman aged 18-29 years with Graves' hyperthyroidism.

On this clonotype itself: The CDR3 carries no conserved terminal phenylalanine or tryptophan, so it likely arises from a read error. The chain employs TRBV9 and TRBJ1-1, with D tentatively TRBD1 (5 bases). CDR1 and CDR2 from the germline V gene are SGDLS and YYNGEE. The V end lost 3 bases, the J end lost 1 base, and 10 bases lay between the germline ends. There are 14 residues in the CDR3. The CDR3 sequence is CASSAGDRNTEAFL. CDR3 in DNA: TGTGCCAGCAGCGCCGGCGACAGGAACACTGAAGCTTTCCTT.

This clonotype was seen only a few times. The V gene is TRBV28, the J gene TRBJ1-1, with a weak D call TRBD1 (5 bases). The CDR3 contains 12 residues. Trimming stripped 5 bases from V and 4 bases from J, with 8 bases between. Germline lookup yields CDR1 MDHEN and CDR2 SYDVKM. The CDR3 coding sequence is TGTGCCAGCAGTATAGACAGCACTGAAGCTTTCTTT. This gives the protein CASSIDSTEAFF.

The V call is TRBV3-1, the J call TRBJ2-3; D possibly matches TRBD1 or TRBD2 (5 bases each). V was trimmed by 1 base and J by 1 base, leaving 12 bases between them. Germline CDR1 reads LGHDT; CDR2 reads YNNKEL (reference sequence). The CDR3 is made up of 16 amino acids. In nucleotides, the CDR3 is TGTGCCAGCAGCCAAGCGGGGACCCAAGGCACAGATACGCAGTATTTT. Protein sequence: CASSQAGTQGTDTQYF.

V gene TRBV18 combines with J gene TRBJ2-7, with TRBD2 as a possible D gene (5 bases). The DNA end is a closer match to TRBJ2-1, so the J assignment may be wrong. The CDR3 is 17 residues long. Germline CDR1 is KGHSH and CDR2 is LQKENI. This CDR3 is CASSPLPGQRNSYEQFF. In nucleotides, the CDR3 is TGTGCCAGCTCACCACTCCCGGGCCAGCGGAACTCCTACGAGCAGTTCTTC.

This clonotype was observed many times. The chain uses TRBV3-1 and TRBJ2-3; 9 nucleotides align to TRBD2. Germline CDR1 reads LGHDT; CDR2 reads YNNKEL (reference sequence). This CDR3 spans 14 amino acids. V trimming: 3 bases; J trimming: 4 bases; junction bases outside the gene matches: 2. CDR3 in amino acids: CASSQGLAADTQYF. For the CDR3, the DNA is TGTGCCAGCAGCCAGGGACTAGCCGCAGATACGCAGTATTTT.

In this sample, this clonotype turned up many times. This sequence joins TRBV11-3 and TRBJ1-4; tentative D call: TRBD1 (6 bases). Per the germline V gene, CDR1 is SGHNT and CDR2 is YENEEA. V was clipped by 1 base and J by 5 bases, with 14 bases between them. The CDR3 is 16 residues long. Here the CDR3 DNA reads TGTGCCAGCAGCTTAGCCAACAGGGTTGGAAATGAAAAACTGTTTTTT. Its translation is CASSLANRVGNEKLFF.

This chain links TRBV6-2 or TRBV6-3 with TRBJ2-2; TRBD2 matches at 9 bases. V was pared by 2 bases and J by 1 base, with 11 bases of the junction left unmatched. Germline V gene sequence: CDR1 MNHEY, CDR2 SVGEGT. This CDR3 is 19 amino acids long. The chain's CDR3 is CASSYNWGSGRGNTGELFF. CDR3 coding DNA: TGTGCCAGCAGTTACAATTGGGGTAGCGGGAGAGGGAACACCGGGGAGCTGTTTTTT.

The chain employs TRBV10-1 and TRBJ1-3; 9 nucleotides match TRBD1. The CDR3 covers 11 residues. Germline CDR1 and CDR2: WNHNN and SYGVQD (reference sequence). The V and J ends lost 0 bases and 15 bases, in that order; junction bases with no gene match: 0. Written as DNA, the CDR3 is TGCGCCAGCAGTGAGTCGGACAGGGGATATTTT. This translates into CASSESDRGYF.

This clonotype was counted many times. The chain employs TRBV28 and TRBJ2-7, with 11 nucleotides matching TRBD1. The V segment lost 5 bases and the J segment 3 bases; nucleotides outside the gene matches: 6. There are 15 residues in the CDR3. In germline, CDR1 is MDHEN, CDR2 SYDVKM. DNA of the CDR3: TGTGCCAGCAGTGGCCCCGGGACAGGGGGCTACGAGCAGTACTTC. It yields the protein CASSGPGTGGYEQYF.

The rearrangement joins TRBV7-8 to TRBJ1-1, with D perhaps matching TRBD1 (6 bases). Trimming left V 5 bases short and J 9 bases short, with 25 bases between. Per the germline V gene, CDR1 is SGHVS and CDR2 is FQNEAQ. The CDR3 covers 16 residues. CDR3 DNA sequence: TGTGCCAGCAGCCCCAACTCCCCCCGACAGGTCGCAAAAGCTTTCTTT. Its translation is CASSPNSPRQVAKAFF.

This clonotype was seen only a few times. This CDR3 reads CASSKSPGGPYTF. DNA for the CDR3: TGTGCCAGCAGTAAAAGCCCAGGGGGGCCTTACACCTTC. This rearrangement joins TRBV12-3 or TRBV12-4 to TRBJ1-2; 7 bases are a match to TRBD1. The CDR3 contains 13 residues. Trimming removed 5 bases from V and 11 bases from J; junction bases left unmatched: 11.

This clonotype has ten or more counts. V gene TRBV30 combines with J gene TRBJ2-3; 8 nucleotides agree with TRBD2. V lost 8 bases to trimming and J lost 5 bases; unmatched junction nucleotides: 6. The CDR3 runs to 12 residues. The germline CDR1 and CDR2 sequences are GTSNPN and SVGIG (reference sequence). The CDR3 protein is CAGSGKKDTQYF. CDR3 nucleotide sequence: TGTGCCGGTAGCGGGAAAAAAGATACGCAGTATTTT.

This clonotype was found many times. V is TRBV18 and J is TRBJ2-7; a weak D match, TRBD1 (6 bases). The CDR3 is 15 residues long. V gave up 3 bases and J gave up 1 base, with 13 bases separating them. Germline V gene data show CDR1 as KGHSH and CDR2 as LQKENI. The CDR3 region is CASSPSGTRSYEQYF. The CDR3 nucleotides are TGTGCCAGCTCACCGTCCGGGACACGATCCTACGAGCAGTACTTC.